Sequencing of this T cell receptor beta chain was carried out in a study of blood T cells in healthy people across ages. As to this clonotype: Antigen unknown.

It was with a sample-barcoded 5' primer and a J-beta primer mix that a second PCR of about 6 to 12 cycles was run. Unique molecular identifiers of 12 random nucleotides labeled each cDNA. All samples yielded 2.5 million or more CDR3-containing paired-end reads. One entry per CDR3 protein, called by TCRdb with MiXCR from the 5' RACE reads. The sample holds around 1.5 million distinct CDR3 sequences; around 59% are singletons and the top ten take more than 6%. V gave up 0 bases and J gave up 0 bases, with 5 bases separating them. The CDR3 contains 14 residues. The germline V gene encodes CDR1 MNHEY and CDR2 SVGAGI. Findings and caveats of the study: Measured against age, TCR beta diversity per million T cells decreased in a roughly linear manner. Donors of long life had a larger count of naive CD4+ cells and greater diversity than aged donors.

The sequencing input was blood. The V call is TRBV6-5, the J call TRBJ1-2; D gene unclear. This clonotype originated in a man aged 18 to 29 in good health. CDR3 region: CASSYSFANYGYTF. In DNA form, the CDR3 reads TGTGCCAGCAGTTACTCGTTCGCTAACTATGGCTACACCTTC.